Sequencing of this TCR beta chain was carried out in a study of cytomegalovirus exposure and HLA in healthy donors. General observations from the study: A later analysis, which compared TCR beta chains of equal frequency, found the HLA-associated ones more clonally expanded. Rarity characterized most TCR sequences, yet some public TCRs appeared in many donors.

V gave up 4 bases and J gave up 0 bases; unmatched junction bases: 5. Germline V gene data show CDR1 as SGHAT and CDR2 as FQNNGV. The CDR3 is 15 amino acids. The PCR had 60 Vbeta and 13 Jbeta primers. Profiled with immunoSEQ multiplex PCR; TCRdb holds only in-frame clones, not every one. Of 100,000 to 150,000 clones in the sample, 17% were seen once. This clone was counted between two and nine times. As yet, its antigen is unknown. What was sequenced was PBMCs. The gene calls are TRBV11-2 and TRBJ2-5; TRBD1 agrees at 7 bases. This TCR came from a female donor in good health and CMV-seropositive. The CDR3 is CASSSRQGYQETQYF. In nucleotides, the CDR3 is TGTGCCAGCAGCTCCCGACAGGGCTACCAAGAGACCCAGTACTTC.